Following are 7 T cell receptor beta chains from one sample sequenced in a study of T cells in narcolepsy. The method was immunoSEQ multiplex PCR; TCRdb's version includes in-frame clones alone and lacks a portion of them. The table records some 10,000 clones, around 94% of them present only once. The sample was CD45RA- memory CD4+ T cells from PBMCs. Receptor source: a human donor with narcolepsy.

The genes are TRBV5-6 and TRBJ2-7; TRBD1 matches at 9 bases. V dropped 4 bases and J dropped 4; count of bases not matched to a gene: 9. Germline V gene sequence: CDR1 SGHDT, CDR2 YYEEEE. The CDR3 is made up of 15 amino acids. The CDR3: CASSLRGTGKYEQYF. In DNA, the CDR3 is TGTGCCAGCAGCCTCAGGGGGACAGGGAAGTACGAGCAGTACTTC.

The chain carries TRBV18 and TRBJ2-5; 11 bases match TRBD2. Trimming at V came to 2 bases and at J to 0 bases, leaving 2 bases not matched to a gene. The CDR3 is made up of 16 amino acids. In germline, CDR1 is KGHSH, CDR2 LQKENI. Written as DNA, the CDR3 is TGTGCCAGCTCACCAGGGACTAGCGGTTACCAAGAGACCCAGTACTTC. Protein sequence: CASSPGTSGYQETQYF.

The gene calls are TRBV5-1 and TRBJ1-1; 7 nucleotides match TRBD1. J gave up 4 bases and V 7 bases, and 10 bases lay outside the gene matches. Germline CDR1 reads SGHRS; CDR2 reads YFSETQ. CDR3 length: 14 amino acids. The CDR3 coding sequence is TGCGCCAGCGCATCTAGCACAGGGGCCACTGAAGCTTTCTTT. Protein product: CASASSTGATEAFF.

This clone came up once. This chain connects TRBV20-1 to TRBJ1-1, with D perhaps TRBD1 (5 bases). Germline V CDR1 and CDR2: DFQATT, SNEGSKA (reference sequence). The V and J ends lost 6 bases and 11 bases respectively, with 16 bases between them. The CDR3 extends over 11 amino acids. As DNA, the CDR3 is TGCAGTGCCCTTGACCGGGACTTGGCTTTCTTT. As protein: CSALDRDLAFF.

The rearrangement uses TRBV7-9 and TRBJ1-2, with a tentative D call TRBD1 (5 bases). The CDR3 runs to 14 residues. V dropped 5 bases and J dropped 4 bases, with 14 bases sitting between them. The germline V gene has CDR1 SEHNR and CDR2 FQNEAQ (reference sequence). CDR3 residues: CASSPRGGAYGYTF. The CDR3 DNA reads as TGTGCCAGCAGCCCACGGGGAGGGGCCTATGGCTACACCTTC. Looking up the rest from reference TRBV7-9 and TRBJ1-2 gives the full variable domain: DTGVSQNPRHKITKRGQNVTFRCDPISEHNRLYWYRQTLGQGPEFLTYFQNEAQLEKSRLLSDRFSAERPKGSFSTLEIQRTEQGDSAMYLCASSPRGGAYGYTFGSGTRLTVV.

The V and J genes are TRBV5-6 and TRBJ2-2; TRBD2 matches 9 bases. With 4 bases clipped from V and 3 bases from J, the junction kept 4 bases outside the gene matches. Germline lookup yields CDR1 SGHDT and CDR2 YYEEEE. The CDR3 is 15 residues long. The CDR3 DNA is TGTGCCAGCAGCCTTAGCGGGGGAGACACCGGGGAGCTGTTTTTT. Encoded protein: CASSLSGGDTGELFF. Together with reference TRBV5-6 and TRBJ2-2, the CDR3 gives the full variable domain: DAGVTQSPTHLIKTRGQQVTLRCSPKSGHDTVSWYQQALGQGPQFIFQYYEEEERQRGNFPDRFSGHQFPNYSSELNVNALLLGDSALYLCASSLSGGDTGELFFGEGSRLTVL.

The J gene is TRBJ2-3, the V gene TRBV5-8, with D possibly being TRBD1 or TRBD2 (5 bases each). V lost 1 base and J 9 bases, leaving 12 bases between the germline ends. CDR3 length: 13 residues. CDR1 and CDR2 (germline): SGHTS, YDEGEE. The CDR3 region is CASSLIVGGTQYF. The DNA for the CDR3 is TGTGCCAGCAGCTTGATAGTTGGGGGAACGCAGTATTTT.